This paragraph covers one T cell receptor (beta chain) sequence. The antigen remains unidentified. Investigators prepared the TCR beta libraries by applying iRepertoire HTBI primers and Arm-PCR of CDR3 regions. TCRdb itself ran the multiplex PCR reads through MiXCR, one entry per CDR3 protein. Of hundreds of thousands of distinct CDR3 sequences in the sample, 16% were seen once. Time point defined: newly diagnosed GD, antithyroid drugs for less than 3 months. The TCR library was made from RNA extracted from PBMCs. This specimen belongs to a study of regulatory T cells in long-lasting Graves disease. General study findings and limits: TRBV28, TRBJ1-2 and TRBJ2-5 emerged as the favored segments in persistent disease.

This CDR3 has 13 amino acids. The trim removed 11 bases at V and 3 bases at J, leaving 5 bases unmatched. CDR1 and CDR2 from the germline V gene are MNHEY and SMNVEV (reference sequence). A further study also used this sample, focusing on T cells in Graves' hyperthyroidism and ophthalmopathy. Per that study: First-round RT-PCR with HTBI primers amplified the TCR CDR3 region.

This material consisted of peripheral blood mononuclear cells (PBMCs), taken at new diagnosis, from a patient treated with antithyroid drugs. The genes are TRBV27 and TRBJ2-2, with 8 bases fitting TRBD1. This clonotype was sampled from a woman aged 35-65 years with Graves disease. Written as DNA, the CDR3 is TGTGCCGGGAAGGACAGGGACACCGGGGAGCTGTTTTTT. Translating gives CAGKDRDTGELFF.